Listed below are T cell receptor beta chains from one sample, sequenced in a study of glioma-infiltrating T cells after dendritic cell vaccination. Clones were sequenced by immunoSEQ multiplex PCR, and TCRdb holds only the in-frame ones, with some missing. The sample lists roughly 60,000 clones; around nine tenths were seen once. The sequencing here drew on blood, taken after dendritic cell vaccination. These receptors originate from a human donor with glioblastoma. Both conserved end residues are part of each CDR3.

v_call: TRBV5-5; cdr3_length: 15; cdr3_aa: CASSLDGQGNTEAFF
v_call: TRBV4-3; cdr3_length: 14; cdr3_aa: CASSVGQGREKLFF
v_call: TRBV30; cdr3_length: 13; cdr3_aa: CAWSFQGNTEAFF
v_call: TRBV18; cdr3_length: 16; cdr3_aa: CASSPERAGFNTEAFF
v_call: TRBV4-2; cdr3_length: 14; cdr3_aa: CASSQDFIRAEAFF
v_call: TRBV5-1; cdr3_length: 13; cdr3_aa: CASSSLGAWEQYF
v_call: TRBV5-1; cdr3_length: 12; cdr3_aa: CASTYGQGEQFF
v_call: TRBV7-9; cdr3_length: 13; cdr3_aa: CASRRQGATGYTF
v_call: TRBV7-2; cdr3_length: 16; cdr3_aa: CASSFDVAQTNYGYTF
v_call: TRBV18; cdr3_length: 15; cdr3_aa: CASSLIRDRAYEQYF
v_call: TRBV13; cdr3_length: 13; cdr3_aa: CASSSENSYGYTF
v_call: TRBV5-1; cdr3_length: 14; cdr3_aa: CASSSGQSQETQYF
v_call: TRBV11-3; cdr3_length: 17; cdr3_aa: CASSAYETGGKNYGYTF
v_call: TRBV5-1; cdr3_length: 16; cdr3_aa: CASTRGGATSTDTQYF
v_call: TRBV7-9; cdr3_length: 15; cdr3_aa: CASSSTSDGTNEQFF
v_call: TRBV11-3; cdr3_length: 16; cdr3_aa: CASSSRGPGGQLLAFF
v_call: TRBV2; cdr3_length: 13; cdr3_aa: CATNTGYNNEQFF
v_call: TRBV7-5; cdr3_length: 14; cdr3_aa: CARSPGLPGETQYF
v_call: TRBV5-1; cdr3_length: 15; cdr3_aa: CASSLSAGPANGYTF
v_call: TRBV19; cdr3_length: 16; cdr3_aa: CASSTRGGGSSYEQYF
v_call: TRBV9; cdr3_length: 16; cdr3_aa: CASSVDGQEPFYGYTF
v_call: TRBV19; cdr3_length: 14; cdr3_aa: CASSITADSYEQYF
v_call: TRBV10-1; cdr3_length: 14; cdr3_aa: CASRGDRGSDTQYF
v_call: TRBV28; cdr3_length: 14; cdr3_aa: CASSNTDARGTIYF
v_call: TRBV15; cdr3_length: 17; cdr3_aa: CATSRDRGGGPQETQYF
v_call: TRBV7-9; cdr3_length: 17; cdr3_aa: CASSLALTGGLMQPQHF
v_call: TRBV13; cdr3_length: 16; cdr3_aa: CASSLGGTSGVNEQFF
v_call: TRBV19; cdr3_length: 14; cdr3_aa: CASTPGRANQPQHF
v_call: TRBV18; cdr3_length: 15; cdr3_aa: CASSPPSGNQETQYF
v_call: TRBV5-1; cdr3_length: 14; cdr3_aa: CASSLGQLNEKLFF
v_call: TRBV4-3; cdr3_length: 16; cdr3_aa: CASSRSGTELSYEQYF
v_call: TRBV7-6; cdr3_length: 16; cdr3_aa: CASSPPGGRGSDTQYF
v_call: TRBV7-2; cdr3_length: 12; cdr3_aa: CASSPYSYEQYF
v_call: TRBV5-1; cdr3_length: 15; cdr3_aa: CASSLGLAAHNEQFF
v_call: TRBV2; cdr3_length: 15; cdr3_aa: CASSNALPGTGELFF
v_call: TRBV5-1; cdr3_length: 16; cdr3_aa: CASSRRQGPMNTEAFF
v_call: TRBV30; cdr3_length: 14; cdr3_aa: CAWRGTGSNEKLFF
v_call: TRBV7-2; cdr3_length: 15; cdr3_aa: CASSRDRRDRETQYF
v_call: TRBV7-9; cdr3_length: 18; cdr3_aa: CASSLTGLTGPGDYGYTF
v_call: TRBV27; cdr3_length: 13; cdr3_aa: CASSLSADYGYTF
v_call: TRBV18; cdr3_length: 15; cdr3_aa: CASSPPGLAVYEQYF
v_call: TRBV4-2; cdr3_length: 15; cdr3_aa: CASSLASGSSYEQYF
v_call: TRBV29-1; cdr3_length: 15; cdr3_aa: CSVAGTAGLIGGLFF
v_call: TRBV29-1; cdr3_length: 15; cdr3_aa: CSAGTENRPNNEQFF
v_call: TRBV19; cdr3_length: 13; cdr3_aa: CASSLGQGTEAFF
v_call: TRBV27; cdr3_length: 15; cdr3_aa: CASSSGLAGVIFQFF
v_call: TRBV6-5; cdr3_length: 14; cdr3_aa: CASSYWRGDYEQYF
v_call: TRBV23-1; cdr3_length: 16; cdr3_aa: CASPNRDRVKLGELFF
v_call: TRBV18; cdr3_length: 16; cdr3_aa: CASSGGLAGGRETQYF
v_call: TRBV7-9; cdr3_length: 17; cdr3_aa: CASSQVMGLASSYEQYF
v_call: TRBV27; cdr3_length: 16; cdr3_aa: CASRLNRGRDTGELFF
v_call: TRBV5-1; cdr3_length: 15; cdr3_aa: CASSWGTGRGTEAFF
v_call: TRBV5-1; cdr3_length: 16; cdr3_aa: CASSLPKTGGVDGYTF
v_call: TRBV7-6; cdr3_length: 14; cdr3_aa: CASRSGTANTEAFF